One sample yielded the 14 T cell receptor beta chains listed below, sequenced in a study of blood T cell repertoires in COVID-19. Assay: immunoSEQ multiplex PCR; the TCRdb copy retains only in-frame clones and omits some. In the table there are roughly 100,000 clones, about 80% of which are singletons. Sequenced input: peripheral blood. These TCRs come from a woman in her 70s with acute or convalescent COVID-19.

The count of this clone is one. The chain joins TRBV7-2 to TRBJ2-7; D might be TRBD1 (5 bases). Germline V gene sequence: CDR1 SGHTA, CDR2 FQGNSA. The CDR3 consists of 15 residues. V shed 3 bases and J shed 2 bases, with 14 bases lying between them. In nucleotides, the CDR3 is TGTGCCAGCAGCTTTTTTGTCCAGGGAACCTACGAGCAGTACTTC. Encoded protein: CASSFFVQGTYEQYF. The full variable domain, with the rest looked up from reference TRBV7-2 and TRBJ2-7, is GAGVSQSPSNKVTEKGKDVELRCDPISGHTALYWYRQSLGQGLEFLIYFQGNSAPDKSGLPSDRFSAERTGGSVSTLTIQRTQQEDSAVYLCASSFFVQGTYEQYFGPGTRLTVT.

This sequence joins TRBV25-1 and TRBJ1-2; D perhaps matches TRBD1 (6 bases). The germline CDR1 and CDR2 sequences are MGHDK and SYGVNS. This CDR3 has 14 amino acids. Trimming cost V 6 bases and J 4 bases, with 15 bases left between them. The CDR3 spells CASRHTGIGYGYTF. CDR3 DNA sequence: TGTGCCAGCAGACATACAGGGATCGGCTATGGCTACACCTTC.

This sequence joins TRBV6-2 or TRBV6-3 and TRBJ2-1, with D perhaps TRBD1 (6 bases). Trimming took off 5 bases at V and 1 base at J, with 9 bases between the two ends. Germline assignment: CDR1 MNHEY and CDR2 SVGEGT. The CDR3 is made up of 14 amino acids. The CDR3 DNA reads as TGTGCCAGCAGTCAGCAGGGGTCCTACAATGAGCAGTTCTTC. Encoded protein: CASSQQGSYNEQFF.

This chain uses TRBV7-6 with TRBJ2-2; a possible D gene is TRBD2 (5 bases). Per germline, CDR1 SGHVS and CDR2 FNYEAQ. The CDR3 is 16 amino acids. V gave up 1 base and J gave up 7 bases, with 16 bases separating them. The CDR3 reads CASSLGPSTEGGELFF. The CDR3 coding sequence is TGTGCCAGCAGCTTAGGACCCTCCACCGAGGGCGGGGAGCTGTTTTTT. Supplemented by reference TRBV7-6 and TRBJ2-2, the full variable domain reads GAGVSQSPRYKVTKRGQDVALRCDPISGHVSLYWYRQALGQGPEFLTYFNYEAQQDKSGLPNDRFSAERPEGSISTLTIQRTEQRDSAMYRCASSLGPSTEGGELFFGEGSRLTVL.

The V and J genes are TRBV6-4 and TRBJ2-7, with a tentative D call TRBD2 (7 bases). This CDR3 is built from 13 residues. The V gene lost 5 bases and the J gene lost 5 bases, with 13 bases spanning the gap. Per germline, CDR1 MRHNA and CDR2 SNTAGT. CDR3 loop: CASSQTGGHEQYF. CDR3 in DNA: TGTGCCAGCAGTCAAACGGGGGGCCACGAGCAGTACTTC.

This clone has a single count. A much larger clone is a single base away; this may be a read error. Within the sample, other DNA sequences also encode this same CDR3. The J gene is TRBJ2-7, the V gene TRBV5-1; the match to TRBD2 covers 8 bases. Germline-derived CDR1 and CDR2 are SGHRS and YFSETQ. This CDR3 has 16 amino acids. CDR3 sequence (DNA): TGCCCCCGTTTGAGCGGTCGGGGGGGCCGGGGGGGGGAGCAGTACTTC. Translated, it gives CPRLSGRGGRGGEQYF.

This CDR3 is CASSTPGQDITEAFF. The CDR3 DNA sequence: TGTGCCAGTAGCACCCCGGGACAAGATATCACTGAAGCTTTCTTT. The chain has TRBV19 and TRBJ1-1; a possible D gene is TRBD1 (6 bases). Trimming removed 6 bases from V and 4 bases from J, with 18 bases in between. This CDR3 is 15 amino acids long. The germline CDR1 and CDR2 sequences are LNHDA and SQIVND (reference sequence).

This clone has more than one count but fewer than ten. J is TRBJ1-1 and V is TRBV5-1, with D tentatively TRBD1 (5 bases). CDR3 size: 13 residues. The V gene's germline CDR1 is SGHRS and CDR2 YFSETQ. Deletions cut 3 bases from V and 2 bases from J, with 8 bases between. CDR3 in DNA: TGCGCCAGCAGCTCCGGGACTAACACTGAAGCTTTCTTT. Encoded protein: CASSSGTNTEAFF.

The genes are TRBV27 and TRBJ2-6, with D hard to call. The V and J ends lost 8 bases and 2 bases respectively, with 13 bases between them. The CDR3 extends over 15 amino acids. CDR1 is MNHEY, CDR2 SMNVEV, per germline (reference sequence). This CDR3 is CASLPFATGANVLTF. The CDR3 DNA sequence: TGTGCCAGCCTCCCCTTCGCTACTGGGGCCAACGTCCTGACTTTC. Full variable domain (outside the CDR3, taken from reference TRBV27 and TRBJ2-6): EAQVTQNPRYLITVTGKKLTVTCSQNMNHEYMSWYRQDPGLGLRQIYYSMNVEVTDKGDVPEGYKVSRKEKRNFPLILESPSPNQTSLYFCASLPFATGANVLTFGAGSRLTVL.

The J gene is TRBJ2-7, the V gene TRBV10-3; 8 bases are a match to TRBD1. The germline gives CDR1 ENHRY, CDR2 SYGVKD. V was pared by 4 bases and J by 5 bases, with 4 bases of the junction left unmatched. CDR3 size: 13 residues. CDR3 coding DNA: TGTGCCATCAGTGGGGACAGGAAGGACGAGCAGTACTTC. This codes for CAISGDRKDEQYF.

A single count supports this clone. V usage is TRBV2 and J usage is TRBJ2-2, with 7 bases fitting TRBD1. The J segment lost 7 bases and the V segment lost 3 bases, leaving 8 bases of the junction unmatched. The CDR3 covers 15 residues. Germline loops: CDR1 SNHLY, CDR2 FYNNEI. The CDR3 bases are TGTGCCAGCAGTGAGACAGGGTTAGGTATCGGGGAGCTGTTTTTT. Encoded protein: CASSETGLGIGELFF.

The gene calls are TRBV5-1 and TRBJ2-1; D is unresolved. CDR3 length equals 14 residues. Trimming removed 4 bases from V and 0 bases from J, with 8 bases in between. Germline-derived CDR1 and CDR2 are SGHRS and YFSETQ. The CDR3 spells CASSPGGSYNEQFF. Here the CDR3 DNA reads TGCGCCAGCAGCCCCGGTGGCTCCTACAATGAGCAGTTCTTC.

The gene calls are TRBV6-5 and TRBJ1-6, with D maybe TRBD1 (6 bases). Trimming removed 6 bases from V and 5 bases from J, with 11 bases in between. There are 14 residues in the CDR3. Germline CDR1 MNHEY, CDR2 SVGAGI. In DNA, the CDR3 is TGTGCCAGCAGGACCGACAGGAATAATTCACCCCTCCACTTT. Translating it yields CASRTDRNNSPLHF.

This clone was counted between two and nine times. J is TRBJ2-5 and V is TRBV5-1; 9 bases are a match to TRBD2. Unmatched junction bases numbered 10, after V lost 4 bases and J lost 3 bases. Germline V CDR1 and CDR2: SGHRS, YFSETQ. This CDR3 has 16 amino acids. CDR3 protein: CASSPGRGGREETQYF. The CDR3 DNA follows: TGCGCCAGCAGCCCGGGGCGGGGGGGCCGCGAAGAGACCCAGTACTTC.